These 21 T cell receptor beta chains share one sample of origin, sequenced in a study of blood T cell repertoires in COVID-19. TCRdb's table, derived via immunoSEQ multiplex PCR, lists solely in-frame clones and lacks some. The sample lists approximately 150,000 clones, approximately 85% occurring once. Sequenced sample: peripheral blood. All receptors come from a human donor with acute or convalescent COVID-19. The donor label of this sample is uncertain.

This chain links TRBV20-1 with TRBJ2-7; D ambiguous. The CDR3 is made up of 11 amino acids. Trimming cost V 5 bases and J 2 bases, with 7 bases left between them. CDR1 is DFQATT and CDR2 is SNEGSKA in the germline V gene (reference sequence). The CDR3, as DNA: TGCAGTGCTTATCAGACCTACGAGCAGTACTTC. It codes for CSAYQTYEQYF.

This clone was detected once. The V and J genes are TRBV27 and TRBJ2-1; 7 nucleotides line up with TRBD2. J was trimmed by 0 bases and V by 9 bases; bases with no gene match: 5. The CDR3 length is 14 residues. Germline V lookup: CDR1 MNHEY, CDR2 SMNVEV (reference sequence). In nucleotides, the CDR3 is TGTGCCAGTCGAAGGGACTACTCCTACAATGAGCAGTTCTTC. Translation gives CASRRDYSYNEQFF.

The chain employs TRBV19 and TRBJ1-5; D perhaps matches TRBD1 (5 bases). V was trimmed by 5 bases and J by 6 bases, leaving 11 bases between them. CDR3 length: 13 amino acids. The germline gives CDR1 LNHDA, CDR2 SQIVND (reference sequence). Written as DNA, the CDR3 is TGTGCCAGTAGTGTAACAGGTGTTCAGCCCCAGCATTTT. Protein: CASSVTGVQPQHF.

CDR3 coding DNA: TGTGCCAGCAGCGCGTCCGCGACTAGCGGGAGGAGTGAGCAGTTCTTC. Amino acid sequence: CASSASATSGRSEQFF. The gene calls are TRBV11-3 and TRBJ2-1; 13 bases align to TRBD2. After removal of 5 bases from V and 9 bases from J, the junction contained 10 bases not matched to a gene. This CDR3 has 16 amino acids. Germline V gives CDR1 SGHNT, CDR2 YENEEA.

This clone was picked up a small number of times. The chain recombines TRBV24-1 with TRBJ1-2; D unresolved. Germline V gives CDR1 KGHDR, CDR2 SFDVKD. Trimming removed 2 bases at V and 1 base at J, with 13 bases between. The CDR3 is 16 residues long. CDR3 in amino acids: CATSDSAPQSNYGYTF. DNA of the CDR3: TGTGCCACCAGTGATTCGGCCCCACAGAGTAACTATGGCTACACCTTC.

The V gene is TRBV4-1, the J gene TRBJ1-1; D gene ambiguous. There are 14 residues in the CDR3. The germline CDR1 and CDR2 sequences are MGHRA and YSYEKL. The ends were cut back, 0 bases at V and 3 bases at J, with 8 bases in the middle. CDR3 sequence reads: CASSQEAGYTEAFF. CDR3 nucleotides: TGCGCCAGCAGCCAAGAGGCGGGATACACTGAAGCTTTCTTT.

The V call is TRBV3-1 (or the pseudogene TRBV3-2), the J call TRBJ2-1, with D possibly TRBD2 on 7 matching bases. V gave up 3 bases and J gave up 10 bases, with 16 bases separating them. The CDR3 covers 14 residues. The germline V gene has CDR1 LGHDT and CDR2 YNNKEL (reference sequence). This CDR3 reads CASSQPGPGGEQFF. DNA for the CDR3: TGTGCCAGCAGCCAGCCCGGACCGGGGGGCGAGCAGTTCTTC.

This chain joins TRBV12-3 or TRBV12-4 and TRBJ2-1; TRBD1 is a possible D gene (6 bases). There are 10 residues in the CDR3. V was clipped by 3 bases and J by 16 bases, with 10 bases between them. CDR3 sequence reads: CASSLDRSFF. CDR3 DNA sequence: TGTGCCAGCAGTTTGGACAGATCTTTCTTC.

The rearrangement joins TRBV28 to TRBJ1-3; 7 bases map to TRBD1. CDR1 and CDR2 (germline): MDHEN, SYDVKM. Losses at the gene ends were 5 bases for V and 4 bases for J; bases not matched to a gene: 8. The CDR3 is 15 residues long. CDR3 region: CASSETGTAGNTIYF. The CDR3 bases are TGTGCCAGCAGTGAAACCGGGACAGCAGGAAACACCATATATTTT.

The gene calls are TRBV7-2 and TRBJ2-2; D call uncertain. This CDR3 has 16 amino acids. Germline CDR1 is SGHTA and CDR2 is FQGNSA. The V and J ends lost 5 bases and 2 bases respectively, with 15 bases between them. The CDR3 here is CASSPGSTLNTGELFF. Here the CDR3 DNA reads TGTGCCAGCAGCCCCGGCTCGACTTTAAACACCGGGGAGCTGTTTTTT.

The genes are TRBV30 and TRBJ1-2; D is perhaps TRBD1 (5 bases). The CDR3 runs 13 residues. Germline CDR1 and CDR2: GTSNPN and SVGIG (reference sequence). V gave up 2 bases and J gave up 8 bases, with 15 bases separating them. CDR3 DNA sequence: TGTGCCTGGAGTCTACTCCAGGGATACGGCTACACCTTC. It is translated as CAWSLLQGYGYTF.

The chain has TRBV2 and TRBJ2-7; D unclear. Between the trimmed V and J ends, which lost 4 bases and 6 bases, there was a span of 16 bases. CDR3 length equals 14 residues. CDR1 and CDR2 (germline): SNHLY, FYNNEI. This CDR3 is CASSVPGYVGEQYV. DNA of the CDR3: TGTGCCAGCAGTGTTCCAGGCTACGTGGGCGAGCAGTACGTC.

The chain employs TRBV7-2 and TRBJ2-3; TRBD2 agrees at 11 bases. The CDR3 runs to 17 residues. CDR1 SGHTA and CDR2 FQGNSA come from the germline V gene. Trimming cost V 2 bases and J 2 bases; bases outside gene matches: 6. The CDR3, as DNA: TGTGCCAGCAGCTTATTCACTAGCGGGGGATACACAGATACGCAGTATTTT. Its protein is CASSLFTSGGYTDTQYF.

In nucleotides, the CDR3 is TGTGCCATCAGACTGGGGGGGGGACTAGCGGGAGTGGAGCAGTTCTTC. This encodes CAIRLGGGLAGVEQFF. The chain combines TRBV10-3 with TRBJ2-1; TRBD2 matches at 14 bases. CDR1 is ENHRY and CDR2 is SYGVKD in the germline V gene. Trimming at V came to 6 bases and at J to 10 bases, leaving 11 bases not matched to a gene. The CDR3 extends over 16 amino acids.

The chain joins TRBV5-1 to TRBJ2-1, with 10 bases matching TRBD2. This CDR3 comprises 17 residues. The V gene end was trimmed by 2 bases and the J gene end by 0 bases; junction bases not matched to a gene: 5. Germline values: CDR1 SGHRS, CDR2 YFSETQ. This CDR3 is CASSFGSGGSSYNEQFF. The CDR3 DNA follows: TGCGCCAGCAGCTTCGGTAGCGGGGGGAGCTCCTACAATGAGCAGTTCTTC.

DNA for the CDR3: TGTGCCACCAGCAGAGATTACTCCAAGGGGCCTTGGGGCTACACCTTC. Residues: CATSRDYSKGPWGYTF. The rearrangement joins TRBV15 to TRBJ1-2; weak D call: TRBD1 (5 bases). CDR1 and CDR2 from the germline V gene are LNHNV and YYDKDF (reference sequence). V gave up 0 bases and J gave up 8 bases, with 19 bases separating them. The CDR3 is 16 amino acids.

The chain carries TRBV4-2 and TRBJ1-2; 8 bases map to TRBD1. V shed 1 base and J 2 bases; nucleotides not matched to a gene: 0. CDR1 LGHNA and CDR2 YNFKEQ come from the germline V gene. The CDR3 totals 14 residues. Here the CDR3 reads CASSQGDRNYGYTF. The CDR3 region has the DNA TGTGCCAGCAGCCAAGGGGACAGGAACTATGGCTACACCTTC.

The chain links TRBV4-1 to TRBJ2-5; 13 bases agree with TRBD2. The CDR3 is 16 residues long. Unmatched junction bases numbered 5, after V lost 2 bases and J lost 5 bases. Germline CDR1 MGHRA, CDR2 YSYEKL. This chain's CDR3 is CASSQQLAGGWETQYF. In nucleotides, the CDR3 is TGCGCCAGCAGCCAACAACTAGCGGGAGGGTGGGAGACCCAGTACTTC.

The chain is built from TRBV7-6 and TRBJ2-5, with 9 nucleotides matching TRBD2. CDR1 is SGHVS and CDR2 is FNYEAQ in the germline V gene. This CDR3 region has 16 residues. Trimming at V came to 5 bases and at J to 4 bases, leaving 11 bases not matched to a gene. CDR3 sequence (DNA): TGTGCCAGCAGCCGAGGGGTGCAGCGGGGGGCAGAGACCCAGTACTTC. Amino acids: CASSRGVQRGAETQYF.

The V call is TRBV6-5, the J call TRBJ2-1, with D uncertain. The CDR3 loop spans 15 amino acids. Trimming pared 0 bases from V and 8 bases from J, leaving 14 bases between. Germline V lookup: CDR1 MNHEY, CDR2 SVGAGI. CDR3 DNA: TGTGCCAGCAGTTACTCCTCTTGGAGTACATATGAGCAGTTCTTC. Its protein is CASSYSSWSTYEQFF.

The chain has TRBV27 and TRBJ2-1; 10 nucleotides align to TRBD1. From germline, CDR1 is MNHEY and CDR2 SMNVEV (reference sequence). The CDR3 has 15 amino acids. With V trimmed by 1 base and J by 6 bases, 3 bases remained unmatched. CDR3 residues: CASSLFGQGVNEQFF. Here the CDR3 DNA reads TGTGCCAGCAGTTTATTCGGACAGGGGGTCAATGAGCAGTTCTTC.